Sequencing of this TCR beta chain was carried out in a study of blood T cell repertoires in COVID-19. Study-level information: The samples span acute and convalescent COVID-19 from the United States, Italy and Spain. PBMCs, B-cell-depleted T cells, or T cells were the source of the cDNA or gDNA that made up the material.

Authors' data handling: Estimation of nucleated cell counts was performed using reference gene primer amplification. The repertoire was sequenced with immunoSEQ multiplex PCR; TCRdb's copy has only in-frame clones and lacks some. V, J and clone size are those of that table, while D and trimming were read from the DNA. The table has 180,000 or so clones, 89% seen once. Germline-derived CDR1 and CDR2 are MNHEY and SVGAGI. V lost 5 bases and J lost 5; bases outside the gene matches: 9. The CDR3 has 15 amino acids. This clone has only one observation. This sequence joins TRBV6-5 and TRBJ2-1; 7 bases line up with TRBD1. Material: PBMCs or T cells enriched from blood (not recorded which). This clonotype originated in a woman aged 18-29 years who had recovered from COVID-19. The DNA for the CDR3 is TGTGCCAGCAGTCCCTTCACCGGGACAGACAATGAGCAGTTCTTC. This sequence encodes CASSPFTGTDNEQFF.